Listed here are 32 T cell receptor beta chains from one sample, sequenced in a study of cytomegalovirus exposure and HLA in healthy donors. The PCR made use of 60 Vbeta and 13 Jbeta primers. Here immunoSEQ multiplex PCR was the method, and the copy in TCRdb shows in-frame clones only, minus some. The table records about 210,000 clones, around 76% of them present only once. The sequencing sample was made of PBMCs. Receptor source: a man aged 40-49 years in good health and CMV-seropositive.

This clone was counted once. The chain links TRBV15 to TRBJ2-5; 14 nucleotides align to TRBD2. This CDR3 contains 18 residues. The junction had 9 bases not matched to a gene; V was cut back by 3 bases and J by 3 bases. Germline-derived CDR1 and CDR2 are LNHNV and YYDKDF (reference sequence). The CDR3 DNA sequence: TGTGCCACCAGCAGTATCATTCCGGGACTAGCGGGAGAAGAGACCCAGTACTTC. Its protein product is CATSSIIPGLAGEETQYF.

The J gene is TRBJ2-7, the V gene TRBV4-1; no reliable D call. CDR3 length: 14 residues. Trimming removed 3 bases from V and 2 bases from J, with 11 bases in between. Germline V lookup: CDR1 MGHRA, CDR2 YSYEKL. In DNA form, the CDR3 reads TGCGCCAGCAGCCATGCCGCAGATACCTACGAGCAGTACTTC. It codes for CASSHAADTYEQYF.

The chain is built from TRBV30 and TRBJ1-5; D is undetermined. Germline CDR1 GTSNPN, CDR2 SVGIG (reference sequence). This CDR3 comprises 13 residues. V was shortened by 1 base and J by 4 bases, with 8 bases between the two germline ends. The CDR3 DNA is TGTGCCTGGAGTGCAGGTCCGAATCAGCCCCAGCATTTT. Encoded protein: CAWSAGPNQPQHF.

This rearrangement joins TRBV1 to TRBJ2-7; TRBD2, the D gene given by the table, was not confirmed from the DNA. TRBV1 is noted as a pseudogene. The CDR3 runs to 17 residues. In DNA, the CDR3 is TGCACCAGCAGCCGAATTTCCCTAGCGGGAGAAAGGTACGAGCAGTACTTC. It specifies CTSSRISLAGERYEQYF.

The CDR3 bases are TGTGCCAGCAGCTTGGCCGTCGCAGGGAGGAATGGCTACACCTTC. It specifies CASSLAVAGRNGYTF. V and J are TRBV5-4 and TRBJ1-2, with D possibly being TRBD1 (5 bases). The germline V and J ends were trimmed by 0 bases and 6 bases, with 15 bases remaining between them. The germline gives CDR1 SGHNT, CDR2 YYREEE (reference sequence). The CDR3 consists of 15 residues.

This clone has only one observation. This CDR3 reads CASSQDGQMNTEAFF. Here the CDR3 DNA reads TGCGCCAGCAGCCAAGACGGACAGATGAACACTGAAGCTTTCTTT. The chain joins TRBV4-1 to TRBJ1-1, with a tentative D call TRBD1 (6 bases). Looked up from germline, CDR1 is MGHRA and CDR2 is YSYEKL. Trimming stripped 0 bases from V and 0 bases from J, with 8 bases between. The CDR3 contains 15 residues.

The CDR3 protein is CATSSPGQAFGGYTF. The CDR3 DNA follows: TGTGCCACCAGCTCACCGGGACAGGCCTTTGGCGGCTACACCTTC. The rearrangement links TRBV15 to TRBJ1-2, with TRBD1 identical over 8 bases. The CDR3 totals 15 residues. V dropped 5 bases and J dropped 8; count of bases not matched to a gene: 13. Germline-derived CDR1 and CDR2 are LNHNV and YYDKDF (reference sequence).

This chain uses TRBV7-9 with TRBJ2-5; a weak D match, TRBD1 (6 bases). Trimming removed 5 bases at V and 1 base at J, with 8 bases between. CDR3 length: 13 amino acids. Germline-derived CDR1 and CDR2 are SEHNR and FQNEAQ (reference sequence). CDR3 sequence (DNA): TGTGCCAGCAGCAGGACAGTCCAAGAGACCCAGTACTTC. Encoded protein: CASSRTVQETQYF.

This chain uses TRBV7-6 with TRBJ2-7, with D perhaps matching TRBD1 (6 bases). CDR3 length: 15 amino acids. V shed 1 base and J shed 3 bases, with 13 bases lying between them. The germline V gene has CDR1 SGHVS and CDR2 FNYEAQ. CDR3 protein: CASSLGWQGIYEQYF. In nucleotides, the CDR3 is TGTGCCAGCAGCTTAGGTTGGCAGGGGATCTACGAGCAGTACTTC.

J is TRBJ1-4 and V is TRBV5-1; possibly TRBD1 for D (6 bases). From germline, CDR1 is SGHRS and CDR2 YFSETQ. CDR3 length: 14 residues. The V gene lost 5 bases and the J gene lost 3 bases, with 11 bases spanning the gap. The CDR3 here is CASREQGPNEKLFF. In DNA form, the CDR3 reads TGCGCCAGCAGGGAACAGGGCCCTAATGAAAAACTGTTTTTT.

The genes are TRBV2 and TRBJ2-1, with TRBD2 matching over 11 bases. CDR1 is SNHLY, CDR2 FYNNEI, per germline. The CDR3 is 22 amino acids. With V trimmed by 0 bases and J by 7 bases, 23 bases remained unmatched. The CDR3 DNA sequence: TGTGCCAGCAGTGAAGCGCGGTCGGGACTAGCGGACCCGAGGGTACATTGGAATGAGCAGTTCTTC. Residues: CASSEARSGLADPRVHWNEQFF.

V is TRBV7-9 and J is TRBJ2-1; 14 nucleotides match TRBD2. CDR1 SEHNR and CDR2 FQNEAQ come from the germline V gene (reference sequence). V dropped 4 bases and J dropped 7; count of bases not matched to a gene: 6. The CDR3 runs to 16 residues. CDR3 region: CASSSPGLAGVNEQFF. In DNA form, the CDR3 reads TGTGCCAGCAGCTCCCCGGGACTAGCGGGAGTTAATGAGCAGTTCTTC.

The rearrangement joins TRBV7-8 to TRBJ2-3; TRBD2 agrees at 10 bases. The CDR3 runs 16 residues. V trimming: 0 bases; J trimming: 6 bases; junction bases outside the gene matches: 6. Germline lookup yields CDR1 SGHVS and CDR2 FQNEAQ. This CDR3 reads CASSLAAGGPQDTQYF. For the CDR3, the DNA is TGTGCCAGCAGCTTAGCAGCGGGAGGGCCGCAGGATACGCAGTATTTT.

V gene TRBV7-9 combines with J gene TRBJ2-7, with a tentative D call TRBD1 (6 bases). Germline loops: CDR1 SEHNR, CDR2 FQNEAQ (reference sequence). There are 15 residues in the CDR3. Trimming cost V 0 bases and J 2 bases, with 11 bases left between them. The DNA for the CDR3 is TGTGCCAGCAGCTTAGCCCAGGACAGCCCCTACGAGCAGTACTTC. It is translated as CASSLAQDSPYEQYF.

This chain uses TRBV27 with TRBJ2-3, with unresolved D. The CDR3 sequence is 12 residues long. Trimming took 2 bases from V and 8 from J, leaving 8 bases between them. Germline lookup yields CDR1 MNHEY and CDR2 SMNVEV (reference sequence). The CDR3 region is CASSLPAGTQYF. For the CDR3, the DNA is TGTGCCAGCAGTTTACCCGCAGGTACGCAGTATTTT.

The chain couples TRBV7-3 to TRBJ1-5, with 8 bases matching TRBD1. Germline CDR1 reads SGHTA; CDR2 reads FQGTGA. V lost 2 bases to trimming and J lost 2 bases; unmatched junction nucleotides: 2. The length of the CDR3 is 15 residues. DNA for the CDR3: TGTGCCAGCAGCTTACCAGGGGGCGGCAATCAGCCCCAGCATTTT. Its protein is CASSLPGGGNQPQHF.

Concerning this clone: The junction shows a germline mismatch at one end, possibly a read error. The CDR3 protein is CASRQGDGYTF. For the CDR3, the DNA is TGTGCAAGCAGGCAGGGGGATGGCTACACCTTC. J is TRBJ1-2 and V is TRBV2, with 7 bases lining up with TRBD1. CDR1 is SNHLY, CDR2 FYNNEI, per germline. The CDR3 loop spans 11 amino acids.

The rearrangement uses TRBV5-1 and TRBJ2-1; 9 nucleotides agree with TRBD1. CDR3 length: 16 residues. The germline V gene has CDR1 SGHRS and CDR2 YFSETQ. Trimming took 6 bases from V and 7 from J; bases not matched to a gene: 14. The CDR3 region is CASTPRRGQGSNEQFF. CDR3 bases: TGCGCCAGCACTCCCCGGCGGGGACAGGGTTCGAATGAGCAGTTCTTC. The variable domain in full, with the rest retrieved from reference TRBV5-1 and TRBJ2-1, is KAGVTQTPRYLIKTRGQQVTLSCSPISGHRSVSWYQQTPGQGLQFLFEYFSETQRNKGNFPGRFSGRQFSNSRSEMNVSTLELGDSALYLCASTPRRGQGSNEQFFGPGTRLTVL.

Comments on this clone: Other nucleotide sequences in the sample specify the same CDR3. The CDR3: CASSVGLAGDNEQFF. CDR3 DNA: TGTGCCAGCAGCGTAGGGCTAGCGGGAGACAATGAGCAGTTCTTC. This chain links TRBV9 with TRBJ2-1, with 10 bases matching TRBD2. This CDR3 region has 15 residues. CDR1 and CDR2 (germline): SGDLS, YYNGEE. Germline trimming cut 0 bases from V and 5 bases from J; bases unmatched to any gene: 2.

CDR3 in DNA: TGCGCCAGCAGCTTGGAGGGGGTAGGAGCTTTCTTT. Translated, it gives CASSLEGVGAFF. The chain carries TRBV5-1 and TRBJ1-1; D perhaps matches TRBD1 (6 bases). Per germline, CDR1 SGHRS and CDR2 YFSETQ. Trimming shortened V by 0 bases and J by 10 bases, and 10 bases separated the two germline ends. CDR3 length equals 12 residues.

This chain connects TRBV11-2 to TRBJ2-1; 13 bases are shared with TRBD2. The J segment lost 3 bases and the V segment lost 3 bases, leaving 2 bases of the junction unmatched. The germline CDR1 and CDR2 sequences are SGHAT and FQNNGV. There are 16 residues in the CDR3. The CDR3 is CASSFRTSGSYNEQFF. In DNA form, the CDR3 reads TGTGCCAGCAGCTTCCGGACTAGCGGGAGCTACAATGAGCAGTTCTTC.

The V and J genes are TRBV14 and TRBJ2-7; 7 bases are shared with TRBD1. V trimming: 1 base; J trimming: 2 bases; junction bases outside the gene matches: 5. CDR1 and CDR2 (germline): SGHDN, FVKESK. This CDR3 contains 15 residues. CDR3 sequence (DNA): TGTGCCAGCAGCCAAGTACCAGACAGGGCCTACGAGCAGTACTTC. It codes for CASSQVPDRAYEQYF.

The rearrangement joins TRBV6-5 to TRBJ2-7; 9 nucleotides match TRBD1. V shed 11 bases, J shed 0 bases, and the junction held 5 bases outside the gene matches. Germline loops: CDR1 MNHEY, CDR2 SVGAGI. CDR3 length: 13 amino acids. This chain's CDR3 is CADKDRGSYEQYF. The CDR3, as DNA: TGTGCCGACAAGGACAGGGGCTCCTACGAGCAGTACTTC.

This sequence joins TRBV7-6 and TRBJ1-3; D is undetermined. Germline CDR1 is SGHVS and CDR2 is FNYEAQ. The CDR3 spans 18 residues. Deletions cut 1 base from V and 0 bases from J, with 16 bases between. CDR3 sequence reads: CASSLEAAGRFSGNTIYF. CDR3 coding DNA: TGTGCCAGCAGCTTAGAAGCGGCAGGCCGGTTCTCTGGAAACACCATATATTTT.

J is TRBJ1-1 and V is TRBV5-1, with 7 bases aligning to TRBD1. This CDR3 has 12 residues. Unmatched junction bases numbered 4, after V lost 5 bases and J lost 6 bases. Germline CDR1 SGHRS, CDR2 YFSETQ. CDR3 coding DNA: TGCGCCAGCAGAACACAGGGGCCTGAAGCTTTCTTT. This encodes CASRTQGPEAFF.

In DNA form, the CDR3 reads TGCGCCAGCAGTGGGGCAGGGGGCTACCCCGGGAGGAAGAATGAGCAGTTCTTC. This gives the protein CASSGAGGYPGRKNEQFF. J is TRBJ2-1 and V is TRBV10-1; TRBD1 is a possible D gene (8 bases). V was trimmed by 4 bases and J by 7 bases, leaving 26 bases between them. Per germline, CDR1 WNHNN and CDR2 SYGVQD (reference sequence). CDR3 length: 18 amino acids.

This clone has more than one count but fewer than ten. The CDR3 spells CASSRRQEKGTEAFF. In DNA, the CDR3 is TGTGCCAGCAGCCGCAGACAGGAGAAGGGCACTGAAGCTTTCTTT. The chain carries TRBV27 and TRBJ1-1, with a possible D match to TRBD1 (6 bases). Germline loops: CDR1 MNHEY, CDR2 SMNVEV (reference sequence). The ends were cut back, 6 bases at V and 4 bases at J, with 18 bases in the middle. CDR3 length equals 15 residues.

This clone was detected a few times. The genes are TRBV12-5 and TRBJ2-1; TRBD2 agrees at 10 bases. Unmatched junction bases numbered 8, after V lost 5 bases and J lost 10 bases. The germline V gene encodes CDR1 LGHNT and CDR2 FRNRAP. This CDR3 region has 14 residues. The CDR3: CASGMGFSGREQFF. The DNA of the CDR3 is TGTGCTAGTGGTATGGGGTTTAGCGGGAGGGAGCAGTTCTTC.

In DNA form, the CDR3 reads TGTGCCAGCAGCCTGTCCTCGAATGAGCAGTTCTTC. This translates into CASSLSSNEQFF. This chain connects TRBV5-6 to TRBJ2-1, with no clear D. V dropped 4 bases and J dropped 7 bases, with 9 bases sitting between them. Germline CDR1 and CDR2: SGHDT and YYEEEE. The CDR3 is 12 amino acids. The full variable domain, with the rest looked up from reference TRBV5-6 and TRBJ2-1, is DAGVTQSPTHLIKTRGQQVTLRCSPKSGHDTVSWYQQALGQGPQFIFQYYEEEERQRGNFPDRFSGHQFPNYSSELNVNALLLGDSALYLCASSLSSNEQFFGPGTRLTVL.

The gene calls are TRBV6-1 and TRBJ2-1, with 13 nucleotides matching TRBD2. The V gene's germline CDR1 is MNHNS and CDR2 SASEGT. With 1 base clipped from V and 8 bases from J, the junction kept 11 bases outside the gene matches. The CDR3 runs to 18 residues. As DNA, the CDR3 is TGTGCCAGCAGTGAAGAATCGAGGACTAGCGGGAGAGGGCATGAGCAGTTCTTC. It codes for CASSEESRTSGRGHEQFF.

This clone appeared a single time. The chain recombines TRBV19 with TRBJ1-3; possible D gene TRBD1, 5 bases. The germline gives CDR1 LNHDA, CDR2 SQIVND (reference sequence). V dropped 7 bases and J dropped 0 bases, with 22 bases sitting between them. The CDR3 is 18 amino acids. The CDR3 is CASTLDWGLWDSGNTIYF. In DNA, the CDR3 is TGTGCCAGTACCCTAGATTGGGGACTCTGGGACTCTGGAAACACCATATATTTT.

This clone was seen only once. CDR3 DNA sequence: TGTGCCAGCAGCCAAGTTAGTAGCGGGGCCAACGTCCTGACTTTC. The encoded protein is CASSQVSSGANVLTF. The chain joins TRBV4-2 to TRBJ2-6; D unresolved. CDR1 and CDR2 from the germline V gene are LGHNA and YNFKEQ. This CDR3 is 15 amino acids long. Trimming stripped 1 base from V and 4 bases from J, with 8 bases between.